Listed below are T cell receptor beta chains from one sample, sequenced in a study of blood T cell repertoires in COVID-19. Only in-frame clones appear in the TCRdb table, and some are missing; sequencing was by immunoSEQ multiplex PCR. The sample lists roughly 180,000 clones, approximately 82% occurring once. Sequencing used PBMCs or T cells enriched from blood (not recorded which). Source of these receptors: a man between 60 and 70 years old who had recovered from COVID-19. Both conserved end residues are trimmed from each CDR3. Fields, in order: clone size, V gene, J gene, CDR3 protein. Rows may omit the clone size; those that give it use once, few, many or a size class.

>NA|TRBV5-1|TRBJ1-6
ASSPSGQAGNSPLH
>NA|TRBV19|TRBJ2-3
ASHQGIGDTQY
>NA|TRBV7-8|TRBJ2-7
ASRETGSGYEQY
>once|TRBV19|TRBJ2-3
ASSISSGSGDTQY
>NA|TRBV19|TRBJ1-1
ASSGTKDTEAF
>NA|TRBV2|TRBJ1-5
ASRGWSGDRGNQPQH
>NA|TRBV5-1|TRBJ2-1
ASSLEQGLAEEQF
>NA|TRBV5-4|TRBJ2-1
ASSPGLAVNNEQF
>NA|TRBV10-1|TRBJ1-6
ASQGSNSPLH
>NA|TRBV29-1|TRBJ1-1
SVFPFLSGTVNTEAF
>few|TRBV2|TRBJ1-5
ASSTGAVGNQPQH
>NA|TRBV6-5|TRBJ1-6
ASSSPGTENSPLH
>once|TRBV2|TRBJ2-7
ASSDHGYEQY
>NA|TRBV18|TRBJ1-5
ASSPAGGFQPQH
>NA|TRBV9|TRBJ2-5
ASSVGAGGKETQY
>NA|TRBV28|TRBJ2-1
ASSLQSGFYNEQF
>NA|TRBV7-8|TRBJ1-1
ASRRGRGRTPVTEAF
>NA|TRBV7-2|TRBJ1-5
ASSLEGQGITPQH
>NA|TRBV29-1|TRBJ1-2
SVERDSYGYT
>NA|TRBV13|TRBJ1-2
ASSIRGYGYT